This T cell receptor (beta chain) was found in a study of CD8 T cells in Susac syndrome. Random-hexamer reverse transcription was applied to roughly 0.5 to 1 ug RNA. Across 54 Vbeta and 13 Jbeta, TCR beta CDR3 was amplified with immunoSEQ multiplex PCR. TCRdb passed the immunoSEQ multiplex PCR reads through MiXCR, listing each CDR3 protein once. This table has about 150,000 distinct CDR3 sequences, 95% appearing once. A note on this clonotype: The antigen remains undetermined.

The CDR3 totals 13 residues. Study-wide points: The study acknowledged a relatively small number of individuals in its TCR sequencing and HLA analysis.

The rearrangement joins TRBV21-1 to TRBJ2-7. TRBV21-1 is a pseudogene segment. The clonotype comes from a human donor with Susac syndrome. The material sequenced was CD4+ T cells from PBMCs. The CDR3 loop reads CASSIRHLYEQYF. The CDR3 DNA reads TGTGCCAGCAGCATTCGGCACCTCTACGAGCAGTACTTC.